This T cell receptor (beta chain) was captured by sequencing in a study of OX40 agonist ivuxolimab in advanced cancers. Study-wide results and limits: Researchers did not establish what antigens the expanded peripheral T cells target. Within 6 weeks, CD4+ and CD8+ blood T cells expanded clonally at 0.1 to 3.0 mg/kg.

In the case of this clone: Its antigen is still unknown.

The data were produced by immunoSEQ multiplex PCR, yet TCRdb's version contains in-frame clones alone and is incomplete. The sample lists some 77,000 clones, approximately 86% seen once, with 2.5% to 3.5% in the top ten. The sample in question was CD4+ or CD8+ T cells sorted from blood, obtained in a trial of the OX40 agonist ivuxolimab. This TCR derives from an adult with an advanced solid tumor such as melanoma, head and neck, liver or kidney cancer.

The CDR3 loop is CASSSRDKVYGYTF. CDR3 nucleotides: TGTGCCAGCAGCTCCCGGGACAAGGTTTATGGCTACACCTTC. V is TRBV5-4 and J is TRBJ1-2; D is possibly TRBD1 (6 bases). Germline V CDR1 and CDR2: SGHNT, YYREEE (reference sequence). Trimming took 3 bases from V and 5 from J, leaving 14 bases between them. CDR3 length: 14 residues.